This note documents a single T cell receptor beta chain sequence. This sample was taken from a study of cytomegalovirus exposure and HLA in healthy donors. V gave up 2 bases and J gave up 2 bases, with 8 bases separating them. Germline V gene sequence: CDR1 SGHRS, CDR2 YFSETQ. The CDR3 spans 13 residues. This PCR relied on a set of 60 Vbeta primers and 13 Jbeta primers. The repertoire was sequenced with immunoSEQ multiplex PCR; TCRdb's copy has only in-frame clones and lacks some. The sample contains around 81,000 clones, roughly 63% of which appear only once. Sample: PBMCs. V and J are TRBV5-1 and TRBJ2-7; the D is unclear. This TCR came from a young man in good health and CMV-seropositive. The CDR3: CASSFGETYEQYF. The CDR3 nucleotides are TGCGCCAGCAGCTTTGGAGAGACCTACGAGCAGTACTTC.